This entry describes one T cell receptor (beta chain). The same CDR3 also results from other DNA sequences found in this sample. The data originate from a study of blood T cell repertoires in COVID-19. The V gene's germline CDR1 is SNHLY and CDR2 FYNNEI. This CDR3 spans 16 amino acids. V was pared by 1 base and J by 0 bases, with 5 bases of the junction left unmatched. In the study's own analysis: Reference gene primer amplification gave nucleated cell count estimates. Method: immunoSEQ multiplex PCR; TCRdb's copy keeps in-frame clones and lacks some. Clone size and V and J calls were adopted from that table, with D and trimming inferred from the DNA. This sample has 200,000 to 300,000 clones; around nine tenths occur once, and the top ten carry around 0.9%.

The V and J genes are TRBV2 and TRBJ1-1; the match to TRBD1 covers 7 bases. This receptor was identified in a man under 40 with COVID-19, enrolled during active disease. The sample consisted of peripheral blood. CDR3 bases: TGTGCCAGCAGTGAAGTTCCAGGGGGATTGAACACTGAAGCTTTCTTT. Translating gives CASSEVPGGLNTEAFF.